What follows is one T cell receptor beta chain and its context. This CDR3 has 15 residues. Germline CDR1 LNHDA, CDR2 SQIVND (reference sequence). The V end was cut by 6 bases, the J end by 3 bases, with 18 bases between. The repertoire was sequenced with immunoSEQ multiplex PCR; TCRdb's copy has only in-frame clones and lacks some. The sample includes about 38,000 clones, about 85% of them seen just once. These data originate in a study of PD-1 blockade in mismatch repair-deficient tumors. The rearrangement uses TRBV19 and TRBJ2-7; TRBD2 might be the D (6 bases). The specimen comprised peripheral blood, sampled 4 weeks after starting pembrolizumab. This TCR derives from an adult with mismatch repair-deficient cancer. The CDR3 reads CASRVSGVLGYEQYF. The DNA for the CDR3 is TGTGCCAGTAGAGTTTCGGGGGTTTTAGGCTACGAGCAGTACTTC.